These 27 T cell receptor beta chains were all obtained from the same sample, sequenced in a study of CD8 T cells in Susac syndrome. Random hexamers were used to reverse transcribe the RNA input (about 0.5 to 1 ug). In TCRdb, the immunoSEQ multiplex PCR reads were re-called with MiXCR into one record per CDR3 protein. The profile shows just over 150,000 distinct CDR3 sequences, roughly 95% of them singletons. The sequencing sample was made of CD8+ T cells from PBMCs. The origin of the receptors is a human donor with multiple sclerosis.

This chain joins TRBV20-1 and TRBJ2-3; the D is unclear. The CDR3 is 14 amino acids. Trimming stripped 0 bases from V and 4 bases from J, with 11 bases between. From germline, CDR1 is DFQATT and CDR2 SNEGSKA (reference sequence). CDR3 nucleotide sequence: TGCAGTGCTAGAGATGGTCTGGGCCCAGATACGCAGTATTTT. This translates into CSARDGLGPDTQYF.

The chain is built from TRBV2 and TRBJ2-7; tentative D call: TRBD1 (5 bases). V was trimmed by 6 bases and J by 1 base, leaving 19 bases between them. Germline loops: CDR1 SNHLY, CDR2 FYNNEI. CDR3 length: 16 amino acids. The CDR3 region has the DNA TGTGCCAGCAGCCTGATGTCAGGGCAGAATTCCTACGAGCAGTACTTC. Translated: CASSLMSGQNSYEQYF.

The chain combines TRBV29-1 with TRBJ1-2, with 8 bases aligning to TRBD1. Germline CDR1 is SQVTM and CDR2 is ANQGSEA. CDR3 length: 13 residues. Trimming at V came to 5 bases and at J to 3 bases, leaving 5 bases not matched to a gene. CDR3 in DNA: TGCAGCGTTAGACAGGGGCCTTACTATGGCTACACCTTC. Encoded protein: CSVRQGPYYGYTF. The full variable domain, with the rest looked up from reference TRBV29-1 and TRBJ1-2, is SAVISQKPSRDICQRGTSLTIQCQVDSQVTMMFWYRQQPGQSLTLIATANQGSEATYESGFVIDKFPISRPNLTFSTLTVSNMSPEDSSIYLCSVRQGPYYGYTFGSGTRLTVV.

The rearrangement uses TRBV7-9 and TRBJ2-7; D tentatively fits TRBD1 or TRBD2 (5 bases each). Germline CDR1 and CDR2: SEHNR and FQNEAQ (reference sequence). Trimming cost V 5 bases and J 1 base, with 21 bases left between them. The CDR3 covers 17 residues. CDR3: CASSPRGVIGGSYEQYF. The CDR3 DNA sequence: TGTGCCAGCAGCCCTAGGGGAGTTATAGGTGGTTCCTACGAGCAGTACTTC.

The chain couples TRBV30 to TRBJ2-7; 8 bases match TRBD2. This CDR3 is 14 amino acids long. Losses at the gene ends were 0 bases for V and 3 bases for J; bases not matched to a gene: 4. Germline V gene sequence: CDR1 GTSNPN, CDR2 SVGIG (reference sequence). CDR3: CAWSVTSGSYEQYF. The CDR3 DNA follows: TGTGCCTGGAGTGTAACCAGCGGGAGCTACGAGCAGTACTTC.

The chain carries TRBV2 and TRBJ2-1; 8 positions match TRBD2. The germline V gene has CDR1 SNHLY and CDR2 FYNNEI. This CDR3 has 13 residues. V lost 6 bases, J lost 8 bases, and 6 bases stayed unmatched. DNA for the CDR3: TGTGCCAGCAGGGGACTAGGCGGTGATGAGCAGTTCTTC. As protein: CASRGLGGDEQFF.

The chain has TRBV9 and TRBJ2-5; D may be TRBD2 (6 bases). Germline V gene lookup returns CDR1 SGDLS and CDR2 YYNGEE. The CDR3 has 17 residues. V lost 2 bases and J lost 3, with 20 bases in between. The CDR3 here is CASSVSNLGGLEETQYF. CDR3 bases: TGTGCCAGCAGCGTTTCGAATCTAGGAGGGCTCGAAGAGACCCAGTACTTC.

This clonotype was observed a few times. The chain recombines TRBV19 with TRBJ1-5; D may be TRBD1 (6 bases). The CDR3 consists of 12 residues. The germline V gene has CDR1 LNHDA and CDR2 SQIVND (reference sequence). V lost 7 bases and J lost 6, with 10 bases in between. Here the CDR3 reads CASNVGGQPQHF. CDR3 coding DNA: TGTGCCAGTAACGTAGGGGGTCAGCCCCAGCATTTT.

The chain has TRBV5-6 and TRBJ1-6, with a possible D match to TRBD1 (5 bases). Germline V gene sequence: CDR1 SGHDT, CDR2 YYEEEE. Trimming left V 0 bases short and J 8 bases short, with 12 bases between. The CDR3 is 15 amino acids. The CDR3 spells CASSLDPGGDSPLHF. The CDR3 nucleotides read TGTGCCAGCAGCTTGGATCCGGGGGGTGATTCACCCCTCCACTTT.

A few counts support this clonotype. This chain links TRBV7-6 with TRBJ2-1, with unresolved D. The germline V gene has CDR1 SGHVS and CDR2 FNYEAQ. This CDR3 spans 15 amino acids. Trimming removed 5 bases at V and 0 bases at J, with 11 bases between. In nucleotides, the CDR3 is TGTGCCAGCAGCGTAACGTGGGCCTCCTACAATGAGCAGTTCTTC. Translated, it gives CASSVTWASYNEQFF.

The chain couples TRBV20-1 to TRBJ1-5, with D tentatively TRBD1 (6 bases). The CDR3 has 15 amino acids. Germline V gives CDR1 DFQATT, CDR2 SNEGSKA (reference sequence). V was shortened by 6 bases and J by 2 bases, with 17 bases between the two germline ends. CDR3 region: CSAIKQGIGNQPQHF. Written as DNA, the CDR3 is TGCAGTGCCATCAAACAGGGTATAGGCAATCAGCCCCAGCATTTT.

CDR3 DNA sequence: TGTGCCAGCAGCGGGACAGGTCCCAATGAGCAGTTCTTC. It translates to CASSGTGPNEQFF. This sequence joins TRBV13 and TRBJ2-1; TRBD1 agrees at 8 bases. This CDR3 has 13 amino acids. The trim removed 5 bases at V and 6 bases at J, leaving 3 bases unmatched. Germline-derived CDR1 and CDR2 are PRHDT and FYEKMQ (reference sequence).

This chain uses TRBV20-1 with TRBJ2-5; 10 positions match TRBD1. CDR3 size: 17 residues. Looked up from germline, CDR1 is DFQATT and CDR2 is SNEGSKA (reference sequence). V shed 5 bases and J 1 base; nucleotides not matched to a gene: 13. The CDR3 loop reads CSARQPGDRGFQETQYF. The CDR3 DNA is TGCAGTGCTCGACAACCAGGGGACAGGGGATTCCAAGAGACCCAGTACTTC.

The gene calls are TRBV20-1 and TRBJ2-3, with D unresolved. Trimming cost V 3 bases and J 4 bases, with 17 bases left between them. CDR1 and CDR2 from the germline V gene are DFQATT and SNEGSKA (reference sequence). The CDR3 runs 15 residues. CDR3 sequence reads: CSARRNLDAPDTQYF. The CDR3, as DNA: TGCAGTGCTAGGCGCAACCTCGACGCCCCAGATACGCAGTATTTT.

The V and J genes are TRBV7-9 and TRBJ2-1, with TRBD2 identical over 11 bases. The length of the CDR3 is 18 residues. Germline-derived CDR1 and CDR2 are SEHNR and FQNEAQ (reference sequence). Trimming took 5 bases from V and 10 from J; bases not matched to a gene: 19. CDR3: CASSPTDSGLAGLREQFF. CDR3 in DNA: TGTGCCAGCAGCCCAACCGACTCTGGACTAGCGGGCCTAAGAGAGCAGTTCTTC.

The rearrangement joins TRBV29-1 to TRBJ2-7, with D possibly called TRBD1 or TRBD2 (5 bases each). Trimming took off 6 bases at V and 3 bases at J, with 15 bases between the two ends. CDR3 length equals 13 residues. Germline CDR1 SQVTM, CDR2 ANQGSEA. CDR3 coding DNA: TGCAGCGTGACTACTGGGGCCCGCTACGAGCAGTACGTC. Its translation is CSVTTGARYEQYV.

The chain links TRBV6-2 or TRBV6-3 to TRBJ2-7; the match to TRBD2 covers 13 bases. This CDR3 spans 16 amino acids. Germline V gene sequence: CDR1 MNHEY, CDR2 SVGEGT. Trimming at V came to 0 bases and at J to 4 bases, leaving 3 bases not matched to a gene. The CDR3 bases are TGTGCCAGCAGTTACTCCAGGACTAGCGGGGGATACGAGCAGTACGTC. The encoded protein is CASSYSRTSGGYEQYV.

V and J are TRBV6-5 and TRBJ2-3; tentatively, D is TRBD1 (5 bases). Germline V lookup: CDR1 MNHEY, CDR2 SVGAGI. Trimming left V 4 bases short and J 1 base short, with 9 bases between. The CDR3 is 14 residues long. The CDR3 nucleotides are TGTGCCAGCAGTTGGGGCATTGGCACAGATACGCAGTATTTT. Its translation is CASSWGIGTDTQYF.

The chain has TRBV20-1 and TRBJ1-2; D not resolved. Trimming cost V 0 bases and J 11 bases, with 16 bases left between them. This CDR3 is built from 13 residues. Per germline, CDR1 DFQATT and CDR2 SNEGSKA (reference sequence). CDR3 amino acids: CSARDRMFTGYTF. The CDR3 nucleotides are TGCAGTGCTAGAGATCGTATGTTTACGGGATACACCTTC.

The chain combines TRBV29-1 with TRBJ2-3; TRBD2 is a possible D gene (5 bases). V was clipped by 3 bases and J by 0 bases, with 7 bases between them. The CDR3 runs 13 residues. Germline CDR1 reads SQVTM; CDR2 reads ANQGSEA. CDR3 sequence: CSVETGSTDTQYF. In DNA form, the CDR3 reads TGCAGCGTTGAGACGGGAAGCACAGATACGCAGTATTTT.

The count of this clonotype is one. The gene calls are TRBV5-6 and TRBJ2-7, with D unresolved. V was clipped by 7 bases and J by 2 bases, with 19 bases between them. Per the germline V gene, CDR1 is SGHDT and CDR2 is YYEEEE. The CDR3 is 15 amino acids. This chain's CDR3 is CASALTPDGPYEQYV. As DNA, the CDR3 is TGTGCCAGCGCCCTGACACCGGACGGTCCCTACGAGCAGTACGTC.

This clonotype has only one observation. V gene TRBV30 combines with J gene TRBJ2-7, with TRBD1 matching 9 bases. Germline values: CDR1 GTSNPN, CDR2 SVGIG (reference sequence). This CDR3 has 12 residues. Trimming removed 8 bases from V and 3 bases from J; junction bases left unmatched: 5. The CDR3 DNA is TGTGCCCGGACAGGGGATGGCTACGAGCAGTACTTC. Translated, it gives CARTGDGYEQYF.

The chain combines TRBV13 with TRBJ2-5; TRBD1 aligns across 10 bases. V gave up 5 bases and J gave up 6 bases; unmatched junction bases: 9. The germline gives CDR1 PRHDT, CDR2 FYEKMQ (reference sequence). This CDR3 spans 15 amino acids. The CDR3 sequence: CASSTRQGAGKTQYF. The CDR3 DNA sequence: TGTGCCAGCAGCACCAGACAGGGGGCGGGAAAGACCCAGTACTTC.

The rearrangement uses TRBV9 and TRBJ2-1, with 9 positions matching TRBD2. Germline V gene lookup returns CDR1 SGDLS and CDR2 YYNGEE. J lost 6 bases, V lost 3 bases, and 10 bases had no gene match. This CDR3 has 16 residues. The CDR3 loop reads CASSAGAGGLRNEQFF. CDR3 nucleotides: TGTGCCAGCAGCGCTGGGGCGGGGGGGCTCCGCAATGAGCAGTTCTTC.

As DNA, the CDR3 is TGTGCCAGCAGCCAAGAAGGGGGGAATGAGCAGTTCTTC. This gives the protein CASSQEGGNEQFF. This rearrangement joins TRBV3-1 to TRBJ2-1; D tentatively reads TRBD1 or TRBD2 (6 bases each). Germline V CDR1 and CDR2: LGHDT, YNNKEL (reference sequence). Trimming shortened V by 0 bases and J by 7 bases, and 7 bases separated the two germline ends. CDR3 size: 13 residues.

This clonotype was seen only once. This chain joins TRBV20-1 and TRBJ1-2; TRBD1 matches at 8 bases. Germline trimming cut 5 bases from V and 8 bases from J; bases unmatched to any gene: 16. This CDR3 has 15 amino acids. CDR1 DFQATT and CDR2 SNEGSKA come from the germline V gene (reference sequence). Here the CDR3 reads CSAPDSTGDSRGYTF. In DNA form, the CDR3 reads TGCAGTGCTCCGGACTCGACAGGGGACTCTAGGGGCTACACCTTC.

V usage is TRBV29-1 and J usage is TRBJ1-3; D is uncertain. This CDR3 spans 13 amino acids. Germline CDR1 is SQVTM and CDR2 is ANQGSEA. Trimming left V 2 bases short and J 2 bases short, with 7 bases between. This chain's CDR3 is CSVELGAGNTIYF. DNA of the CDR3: TGCAGCGTTGAATTGGGAGCTGGAAACACCATATATTTT.